Below are 4 T cell receptor beta chains sequenced from a single sample in a study of T cells in Graves' hyperthyroidism and ophthalmopathy. Researchers took RNA transcripts and amplified the TCR beta CDR3 regions from them. Researchers ran a first-round RT-PCR on the TCR CDR3 using the HTBI primer set. TCRdb redid the calling of the multiplex PCR reads with MiXCR, one entry per CDR3 protein. The sample records approximately 700,000 distinct CDR3 sequences, about 45% being singletons. The sample consisted of peripheral blood or thyroid tissue (not recorded which). All receptors come from an adult man with Graves' disease, either hyperthyroidism or ophthalmopathy (not recorded which).

This clonotype has ten or more counts. The V and J genes are TRBV10-2 and TRBJ1-2; D remains ambiguous. Germline assignment: CDR1 WSHSY and CDR2 SAAADI. The V and J ends lost 2 bases and 3 bases respectively, with 4 bases between them. The CDR3 contains 12 residues. CDR3 residues: CASSEGDYGYTF. The CDR3 region has the DNA TGCGCCAGCAGTGAGGGTGACTATGGCTACACCTTC.

V and J are TRBV5-1 and TRBJ1-4; 11 bases are a match to TRBD1. Germline loops: CDR1 SGHRS, CDR2 YFSETQ. J gave up 8 bases and V 3 bases, and 3 bases lay outside the gene matches. The CDR3 is made up of 14 amino acids. CDR3 in amino acids: CASSSGTGGEKLFF. The CDR3 nucleotides are TGCGCCAGCAGCTCGGGGACAGGGGGAGAAAAACTGTTTTTT. The whole variable domain, filled in from reference TRBV5-1 and TRBJ1-4, reads KAGVTQTPRYLIKTRGQQVTLSCSPISGHRSVSWYQQTPGQGLQFLFEYFSETQRNKGNFPGRFSGRQFSNSRSEMNVSTLELGDSALYLCASSSGTGGEKLFFGSGTQLSVL.

This clonotype came up once. One end of the junction fails to match germline, which may point to a read error. The V and J genes are TRBV10-2 and TRBJ2-7; 10 bases match TRBD1. In germline, CDR1 is WSHSY, CDR2 SAAADI. CDR3 length equals 14 residues. CDR3 protein: CASSPRDRGSEQYF. The CDR3 nucleotides read TGTGCCAGCAGCCCCCGGGACAGGGGATCCGAGCAGTACTTC.

The CDR3 DNA is TGTGCCAGCAGCCCGCGCTCCGGGACAGGGCTATACGAGCAGTACTTC. Translating it yields CASSPRSGTGLYEQYF. The chain combines TRBV7-6 with TRBJ2-7; 9 bases agree with TRBD1. Germline lookup yields CDR1 SGHVS and CDR2 FNYEAQ. There are 16 residues in the CDR3. With 5 bases clipped from V and 4 bases from J, the junction kept 12 bases outside the gene matches.